The clone carrying this T cell receptor (beta chain) was observed at least ten times. The antigen is undetermined. The data stem from a study of T cells in Graves' hyperthyroidism and ophthalmopathy. Study results and caveats: The majority of expanded thyroid clonotypes above 0.001 also appeared in blood.

Sampled blood dates from first hyperthyroidism diagnosis, and it precedes any ophthalmopathy symptoms. Extraction of PBMCs used approximately 10 ml of fresh peripheral blood. The CDR3 covers 14 residues. The V end lost 6 bases, the J end lost 3 bases, and 15 bases lay between the germline ends. From germline, CDR1 is MDHEN and CDR2 SYDVKM. Amplification yielded TCR beta CDR3 regions, with RNA transcripts as the source. Using the HTBI primer set, a first-round RT-PCR was run on the TCR CDR3. TCRdb ran MiXCR on the multiplex PCR reads and lists one entry per CDR3 protein. The table lists about 400,000 distinct CDR3 sequences, around 14% of them singletons, with 28% in the top ten.

Sequences were obtained from blood. The rearrangement links TRBV28 to TRBJ2-7, with TRBD1 as a possible D gene (7 bases). This receptor was taken from a woman aged 18-29 years with Graves' hyperthyroidism that later progressed to Graves' ophthalmopathy. In DNA form, the CDR3 reads TGTGCCAGCAGCTCAGGGGGGAAAATCTACGAGCAGTACTTC. Translated: CASSSGGKIYEQYF.